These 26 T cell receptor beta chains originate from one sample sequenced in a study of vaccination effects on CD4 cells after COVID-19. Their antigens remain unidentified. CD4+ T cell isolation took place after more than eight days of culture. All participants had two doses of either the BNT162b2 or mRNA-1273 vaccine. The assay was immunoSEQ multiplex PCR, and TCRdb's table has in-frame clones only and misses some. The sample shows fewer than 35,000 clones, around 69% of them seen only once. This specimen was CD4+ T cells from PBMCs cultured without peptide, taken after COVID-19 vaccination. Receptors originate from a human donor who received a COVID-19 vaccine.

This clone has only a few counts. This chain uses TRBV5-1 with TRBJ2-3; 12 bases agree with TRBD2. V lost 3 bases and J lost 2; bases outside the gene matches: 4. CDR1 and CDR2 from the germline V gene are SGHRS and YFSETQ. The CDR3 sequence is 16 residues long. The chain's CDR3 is CASSSGTSGSTDTQYF. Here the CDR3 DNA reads TGCGCCAGCAGCTCCGGGACTAGCGGGTCCACAGATACGCAGTATTTT. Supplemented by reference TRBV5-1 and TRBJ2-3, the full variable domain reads KAGVTQTPRYLIKTRGQQVTLSCSPISGHRSVSWYQQTPGQGLQFLFEYFSETQRNKGNFPGRFSGRQFSNSRSEMNVSTLELGDSALYLCASSSGTSGSTDTQYFGPGTRLTVL.

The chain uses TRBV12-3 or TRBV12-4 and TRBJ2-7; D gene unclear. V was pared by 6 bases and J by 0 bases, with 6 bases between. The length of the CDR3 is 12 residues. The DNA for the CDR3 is TGTGCCAGCAGGGGGATCTCCTACGAGCAGTACTTC. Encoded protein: CASRGISYEQYF.

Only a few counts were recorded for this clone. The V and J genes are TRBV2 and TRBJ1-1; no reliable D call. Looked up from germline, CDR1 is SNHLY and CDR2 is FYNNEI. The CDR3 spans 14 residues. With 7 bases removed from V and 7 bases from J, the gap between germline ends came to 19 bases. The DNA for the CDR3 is TGTGCCAGCACCATACTCGGAAGGGTTGGTGAAGCTTTCTTT. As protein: CASTILGRVGEAFF.

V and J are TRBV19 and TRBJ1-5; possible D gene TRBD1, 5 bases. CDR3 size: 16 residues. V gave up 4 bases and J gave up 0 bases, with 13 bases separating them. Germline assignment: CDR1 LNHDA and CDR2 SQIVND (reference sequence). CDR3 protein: CASSKEGPYSNQPQHF. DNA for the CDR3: TGTGCCAGTAGTAAGGAGGGACCCTATAGCAATCAGCCCCAGCATTTT.

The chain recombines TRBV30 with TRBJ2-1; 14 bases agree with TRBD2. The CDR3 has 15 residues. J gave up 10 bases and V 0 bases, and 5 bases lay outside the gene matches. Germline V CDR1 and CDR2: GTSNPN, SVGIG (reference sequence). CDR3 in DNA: TGTGCCTGGAGTGTACGACTAGCGGGGGGGCACGAGCAGTTCTTC. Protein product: CAWSVRLAGGHEQFF.

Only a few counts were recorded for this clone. DNA for the CDR3: TGTGCCAGCATAGGGGAGCTGAACACCGGGGAGCTGTTTTTT. Protein sequence: CASIGELNTGELFF. V and J are TRBV25-1 and TRBJ2-2, with D perhaps matching TRBD1 or TRBD2 (5 bases each). In germline, CDR1 is MGHDK, CDR2 SYGVNS. V was trimmed by 7 bases and J by 1 base, leaving 10 bases between them. The CDR3 has 14 residues.

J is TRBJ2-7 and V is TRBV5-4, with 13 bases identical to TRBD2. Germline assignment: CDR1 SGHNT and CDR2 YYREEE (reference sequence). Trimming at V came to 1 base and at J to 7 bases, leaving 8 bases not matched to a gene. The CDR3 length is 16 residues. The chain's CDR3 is CASSLPGTSGTGEQYF. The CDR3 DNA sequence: TGTGCCAGCAGCTTGCCCGGGACTAGCGGGACTGGTGAGCAGTACTTC.

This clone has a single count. CDR3 sequence: CASSRTGNTEAFF. The CDR3 bases are TGTGCCAGCAGTCGGACAGGGAACACTGAAGCTTTCTTT. J is TRBJ1-1 and V is TRBV12-3 or TRBV12-4; 7 bases are shared with TRBD1. The CDR3 contains 13 residues. The V segment lost 5 bases and the J segment 1 base; nucleotides outside the gene matches: 1.

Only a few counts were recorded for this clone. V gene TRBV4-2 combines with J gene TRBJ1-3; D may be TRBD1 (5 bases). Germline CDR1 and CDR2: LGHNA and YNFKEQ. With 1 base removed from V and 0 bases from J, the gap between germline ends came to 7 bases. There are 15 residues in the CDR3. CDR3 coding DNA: TGTGCCAGCAGCCAAGTGACAGCCTCTGGAAACACCATATATTTT. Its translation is CASSQVTASGNTIYF.

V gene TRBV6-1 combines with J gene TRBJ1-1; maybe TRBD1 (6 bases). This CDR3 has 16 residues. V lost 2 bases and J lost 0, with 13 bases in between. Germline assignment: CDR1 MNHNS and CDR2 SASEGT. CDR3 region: CASSEYGRGLNTEAFF. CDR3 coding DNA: TGTGCCAGCAGTGAATACGGCAGGGGCTTGAACACTGAAGCTTTCTTT.

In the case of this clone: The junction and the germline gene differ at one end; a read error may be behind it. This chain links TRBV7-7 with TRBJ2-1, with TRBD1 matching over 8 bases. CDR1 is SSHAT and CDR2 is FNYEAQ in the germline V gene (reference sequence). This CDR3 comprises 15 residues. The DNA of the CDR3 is TGTGCTAGCAGTTACGGACAGGGCTCCTACAATGAGCAGTTCTTC. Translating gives CASSYGQGSYNEQFF.

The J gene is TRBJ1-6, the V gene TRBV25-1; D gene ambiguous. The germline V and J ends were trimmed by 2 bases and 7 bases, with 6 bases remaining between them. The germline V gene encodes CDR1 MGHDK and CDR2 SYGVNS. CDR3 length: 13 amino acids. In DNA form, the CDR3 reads TGTGCCAGCAGTGAACGGAACAATTCACCCCTCCACTTT. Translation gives CASSERNNSPLHF.

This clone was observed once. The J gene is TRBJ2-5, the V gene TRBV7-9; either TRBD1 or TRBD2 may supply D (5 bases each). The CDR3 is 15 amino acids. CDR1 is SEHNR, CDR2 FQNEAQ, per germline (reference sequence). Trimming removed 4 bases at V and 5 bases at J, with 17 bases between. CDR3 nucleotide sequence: TGTGCCAGCAGCTCGAGGGGACGCGCCGGGGAGACCCAGTACTTC. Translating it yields CASSSRGRAGETQYF.

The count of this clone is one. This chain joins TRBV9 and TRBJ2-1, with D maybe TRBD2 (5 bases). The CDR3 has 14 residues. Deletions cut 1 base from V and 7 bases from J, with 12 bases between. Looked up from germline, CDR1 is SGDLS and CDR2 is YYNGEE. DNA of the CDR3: TGTGCCAGCAGCGTATCAGGAGGAAGGAATGAGCAGTTCTTC. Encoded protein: CASSVSGGRNEQFF.

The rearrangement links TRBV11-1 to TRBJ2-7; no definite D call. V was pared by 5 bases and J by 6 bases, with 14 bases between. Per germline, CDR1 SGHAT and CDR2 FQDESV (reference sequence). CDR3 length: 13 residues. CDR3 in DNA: TGTGCCAGCAGCCCAGAGCGTCGCTCCGAGCAGTACTTC. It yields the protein CASSPERRSEQYF.

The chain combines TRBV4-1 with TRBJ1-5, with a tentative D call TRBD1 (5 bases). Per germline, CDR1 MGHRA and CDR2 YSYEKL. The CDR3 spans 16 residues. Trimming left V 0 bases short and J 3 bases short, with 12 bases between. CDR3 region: CASSQEGVGVNQPQHF. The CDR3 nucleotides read TGCGCCAGCAGCCAAGAAGGTGTAGGGGTCAATCAGCCCCAGCATTTT.

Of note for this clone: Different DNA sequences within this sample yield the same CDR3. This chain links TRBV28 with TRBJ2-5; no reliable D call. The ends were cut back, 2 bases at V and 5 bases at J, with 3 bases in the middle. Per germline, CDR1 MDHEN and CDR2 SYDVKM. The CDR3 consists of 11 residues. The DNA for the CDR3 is TGTGCCAGCAGTTTAGGCGAGACCCAGTACTTC. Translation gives CASSLGETQYF.

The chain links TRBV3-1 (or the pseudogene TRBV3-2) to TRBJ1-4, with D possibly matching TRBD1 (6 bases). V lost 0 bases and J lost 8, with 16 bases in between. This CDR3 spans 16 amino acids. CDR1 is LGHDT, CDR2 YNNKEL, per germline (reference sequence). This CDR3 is CASSQERGSRGEKLFF. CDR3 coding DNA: TGTGCCAGCAGCCAAGAAAGGGGGAGTAGAGGGGAAAAACTGTTTTTT.

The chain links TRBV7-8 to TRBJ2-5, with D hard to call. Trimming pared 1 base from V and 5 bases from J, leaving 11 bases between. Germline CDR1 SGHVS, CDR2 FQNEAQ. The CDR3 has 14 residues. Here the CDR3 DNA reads TGTGCCAGCAGCTTAGGGTCGGTGGGGGAGACCCAGTACTTC. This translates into CASSLGSVGETQYF.

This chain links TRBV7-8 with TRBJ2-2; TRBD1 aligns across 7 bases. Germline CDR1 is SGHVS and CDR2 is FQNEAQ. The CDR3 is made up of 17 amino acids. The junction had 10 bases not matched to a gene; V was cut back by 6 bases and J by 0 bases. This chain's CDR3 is CASRENRGSANTGELFF. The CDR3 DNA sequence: TGTGCCAGCAGGGAAAACAGGGGTTCAGCGAACACCGGGGAGCTGTTTTTT.

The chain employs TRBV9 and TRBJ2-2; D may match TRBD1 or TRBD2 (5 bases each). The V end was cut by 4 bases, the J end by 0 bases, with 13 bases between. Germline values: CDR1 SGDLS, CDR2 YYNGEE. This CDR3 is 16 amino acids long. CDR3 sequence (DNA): TGTGCCAGCAGCCCTTGGGACGTCGCGAACACCGGGGAGCTGTTTTTT. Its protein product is CASSPWDVANTGELFF.

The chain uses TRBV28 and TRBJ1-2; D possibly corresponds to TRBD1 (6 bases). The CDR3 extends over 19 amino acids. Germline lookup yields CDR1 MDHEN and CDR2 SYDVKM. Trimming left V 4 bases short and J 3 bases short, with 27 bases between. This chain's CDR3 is CASSYEGGDNGPGYYGYTF. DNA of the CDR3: TGTGCCAGCAGTTACGAGGGGGGAGACAACGGCCCGGGTTACTATGGCTACACCTTC.

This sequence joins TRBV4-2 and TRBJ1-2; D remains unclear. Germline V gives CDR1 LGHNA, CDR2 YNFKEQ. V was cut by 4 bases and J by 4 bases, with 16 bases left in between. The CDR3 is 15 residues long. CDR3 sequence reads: CASSPPFGSLYGYTF. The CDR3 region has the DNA TGTGCCAGCAGCCCTCCATTCGGAAGTCTCTATGGCTACACCTTC.

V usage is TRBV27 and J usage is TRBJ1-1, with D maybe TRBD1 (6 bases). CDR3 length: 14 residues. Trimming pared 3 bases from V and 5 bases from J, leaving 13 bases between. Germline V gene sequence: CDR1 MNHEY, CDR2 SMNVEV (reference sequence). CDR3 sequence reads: CASSFRGGGTEAFF. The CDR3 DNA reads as TGTGCCAGCAGTTTCAGGGGTGGAGGGACTGAAGCTTTCTTT.

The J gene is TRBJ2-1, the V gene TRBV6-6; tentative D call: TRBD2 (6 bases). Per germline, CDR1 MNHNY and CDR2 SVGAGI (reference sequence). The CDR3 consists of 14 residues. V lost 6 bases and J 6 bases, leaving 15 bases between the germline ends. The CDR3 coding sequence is TGTGCCAGCAGGGCCGGGACTGGAGGCAATGAGCAGTTCTTC. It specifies CASRAGTGGNEQFF.

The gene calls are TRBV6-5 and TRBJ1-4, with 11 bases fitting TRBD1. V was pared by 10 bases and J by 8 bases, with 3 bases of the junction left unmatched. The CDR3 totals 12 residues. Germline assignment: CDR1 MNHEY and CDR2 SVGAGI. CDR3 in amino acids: CATGQGAEKLFF. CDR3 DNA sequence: TGTGCCACCGGACAGGGGGCCGAAAAACTGTTTTTT.